This T cell receptor (beta chain) was captured in a study of CD8 T cells in Susac syndrome (dated by TCRdb to about 2019). At the level of the whole study: Among the Susac syndrome patients who were sequenced, clinically active disease was present in 5 or 6 and clinical remission was observed in fewer than 10. At the time of blood withdrawal, Susac syndrome patients were either therapy-naive, taking corticosteroids (with some also receiving IVIg), or on IVIg alone. The study used repertoire sequencing to test whether antigen drove CD8+ T cell activation and differentiation in Susac syndrome. The investigation overall reported the following: The study acknowledged that relatively few individuals were included in the TCR sequencing and HLA analysis. The CD4+ T cell repertoire of patients with Susac syndrome showed no detectable clonal expansion.

Taken from cysteine to phenylalanine, the CDR3 has 17 residues. The read is trimmed to its CDR3 DNA, 51 bases read in frame from base 1. The germline V gene sets CDR1 to ENHRY and CDR2 to SYGVKD. V drops 10 bases and J drops 1 base, leaving 24 bases in between. RNA was extracted using the RNeasy kit, and about 0.5 to 1 ug of the RNA was reverse transcribed with random hexamers. The immunoSEQ multiplex PCR assay, covering 54 Vbeta and 13 Jbeta segments, was used to amplify TCR beta CDR3 regions. To correct PCR amplification bias, a synthetic template baseline was used for both primer optimization and computational correction. In the paper's pipeline: Reads were annotated to V, D and J genes per IMGT and analyzed with immunoSEQ Analyzer, keeping only productive sequences. To calculate clonality, Shannon entropy was normalized by log2 of the number of productive unique sequences and then subtracted from one. For each patient and control, public and private clones were evaluated within the 100 most prevalent clones. Clones were defined as Susac-specific when absent from the healthy and MS cohorts, from roughly 1,100 published viral clones and from other ImmuneACCESS disease sequences. TCRdb itself trimmed the public reads at Q25 with fastp, ran MiXCR and retained productive beta chains. Entries are consolidated by CDR3 protein sequence, retaining the most common genes and DNA. TCRdb's processing, not the study's, gives the V and J calls here. The sample profile shows around 170,000 distinct CDR3 sequences; roughly 95% of them were found once. Around 0.092% of the sample comes from the top ten.

For this clonotype: Its specific antigen is unknown. The sample holds no much larger clone one base away, and base qualities are not on file.

Peripheral blood CD8+ and CD4+ T cells from healthy donors, Susac syndrome patients and multiple sclerosis patients were profiled by high-throughput TCR beta sequencing. The Susac syndrome patients fulfilled recently defined diagnostic criteria for definite or probable disease. Bulk CD8+ and CD4+ T cells were purified by magnetic negative isolation, while CD8+ TEMRA cells were enriched using FACS. Blood was collected in EDTA tubes and processed within 24 hours, with PBMCs isolated through density gradient centrifugation. PBMCs intended for TCR sequencing were cryopreserved in liquid nitrogen and thawed later in a water bath at 37 degrees C. A purity of at least 90% was achieved for sorted or isolated CD4+, CD8+ and CD8+ TEMRA cells.

The receptor was derived from a human donor with Susac syndrome. Sequencing used CD4+ T cells from PBMCs. This receptor chain uses TRBV10-3 and TRBJ2-3; matching of 6 bases hints at TRBD1 as the D gene. The DNA sequence is as follows: TGTGCCACCAAAGACAGGAGAACGAATTTGGGCACAGATACGCAGTATTTT. It codes for CATKDRRTNLGTDTQYF.